Listed below are T cell receptor beta chains from one sample, sequenced in a study of blood T cells in healthy people across ages. TCRdb used MiXCR to reprocess the 5' RACE reads, holding one entry per CDR3 protein. The repertoire holds 850,000 to 1,000,000 distinct CDR3 sequences, with 51% as singletons. The specimen was blood. These receptors originate from a woman in her sixties in good health. Both conserved end residues are part of each CDR3. Fields, in order: clone size, D gene, V gene, J gene, CDR3 DNA, CDR3 protein. D genes are given only for firm matches. Not all rows give a size; the values are once, few, many and, for expanded clones, a class.

>.|.|TRBV7-2|TRBJ2-5
TGTGCCAGCAGCTCGAGAACATACGAAAGCAATGAGCAGTACTTC
CASSSRTYESNEQYF
>.|.|TRBV12-3/TRBV12-4|TRBJ2-3
TGTGCCAGCAGTCCCGCTATGCGGGATAATACGCAGTATTTT
CASSPAMRDNTQYF
>few|TRBD2|TRBV11-2|TRBJ2-4
TGTGCCAGCGCCCCCGGGACTAAGCTAGCCAAAAACATTCAGTACTTC
CASAPGTKLAKNIQYF
>.|.|TRBV5-1|TRBJ2-3
TGCGCCAGCAGCTCCCGGGGTACTAGCACAGATACGCAGTATTTT
CASSSRGTSTDTQYF
>.|.|TRBV20-1|TRBJ1-1
TGCAGTGCTCTCATGAACACTGAAGCTTTCTTT
CSALMNTEAFF
>.|TRBD1|TRBV29-1|TRBJ1-4
TGCAGCGCCAGACAGGGGGGCGAAAAACTGTTTTTT
CSARQGGEKLFF
>few|.|TRBV18|TRBJ1-5
TGTGCCAGCTCACCAGATAACACTCATCAGCCCCAGCATTTT
CASSPDNTHQPQHF
>.|.|TRBV27|TRBJ2-1
TGTGCCAGCAGTTTGACCCCCAGGAATGAGCAGTTCTTC
CASSLTPRNEQFF
>few|TRBD1|TRBV12-3/TRBV12-4|TRBJ2-1
TGTGCCAGCAGTTTCCTACAGGGGGATATCTACAATGAGCAGTTCTTC
CASSFLQGDIYNEQFF
>many|.|TRBV5-1|TRBJ2-7
TGCGCCAGCAGCTACGGACAGAGCTACGAGCAGTACTTC
CASSYGQSYEQYF
>few|TRBD2|TRBV3-1|TRBJ2-7
TGTGCCAGCAGCCAACAGGCGGGAGGGCCATACGAGCAGTACTTC
CASSQQAGGPYEQYF
>.|TRBD1|TRBV7-9|TRBJ2-3
TGTGCCAGCAGCTCTTCCTACAGGGGAAGGACAGATACGCAGTATTTT
CASSSSYRGRTDTQYF
>few|.|TRBV25-1|TRBJ1-1
TGTGCCAGCAGTGAAGCCTACGACAGAGTGAACACTGAAGCTTTCTTT
CASSEAYDRVNTEAFF
>.|.|TRBV29-1|TRBJ2-1
TGCAGCGTTCTCCCTCTCCAGCAATCGAATGAGCAGTTCTTC
CSVLPLQQSNEQFF
>.|.|TRBV2|TRBJ2-7
TGTGCCAGCAAGGTCACACGAACCTACGAGCAGTACTTC
CASKVTRTYEQYF
>.|TRBD2|TRBV7-2|TRBJ2-1
TGTGCCAGCAGCAGAGTAGCGGGCACCTACAATGAGCAGTTCTTC
CASSRVAGTYNEQFF
>once|.|TRBV24-1|TRBJ2-1
TGTGCCACCAGTGATACCTGGTTCCCCCATGAGCAGTTCTTC
CATSDTWFPHEQFF
>few|.|TRBV20-1|TRBJ2-5
TGCAGTGAAAAGTCCGGGACATTGAGCGAGACCCAGTACTTC
CSEKSGTLSETQYF
>few|TRBD2|TRBV12-3/TRBV12-4|TRBJ2-4
TGTGCCAGCAGTTTAGCGGCCAGGGAGGGAAAAAACATTCAGTACTTC
CASSLAAREGKNIQYF
>few|TRBD1|TRBV10-3|TRBJ2-7
TGTGCCATCACCGGACAGGGTTTGTACGAGCAGTACTTC
CAITGQGLYEQYF
>.|TRBD1|TRBV28|TRBJ2-5
TGTGCCAGCAGTCGCACCGGGACAGGTCAAGAGACCCAGTACTTC
CASSRTGTGQETQYF
>.|.|TRBV3-1|TRBJ2-3
TGTGCCAGCAGCCAAATACTAGCCGGCGATACGCAGTATTTT
CASSQILAGDTQYF
>.|.|TRBV6-2/TRBV6-3|TRBJ2-7
TGTGCCAGCAGTTACTCGAGCAGATCTGTCGGAGACGGCTACTACGAGCAGTACTTC
CASSYSSRSVGDGYYEQYF
>.|.|TRBV15|TRBJ2-7
TGTGCCACCAGCAGAGATCTCGGCAACTACGAGCAGTACTTC
CATSRDLGNYEQYF
>once|.|TRBV20-1|TRBJ2-3
TGCAGTGCTCGGGCCATGACTAGCACAGATACGCAGTATTTT
CSARAMTSTDTQYF
>.|.|TRBV12-3/TRBV12-4|TRBJ2-6
TGTGCCAGCAGGCGATGGGCAGGGCGCTCTGGGGCCAACGTCCTGACTTTC
CASRRWAGRSGANVLTF
>.|TRBD1|TRBV7-2|TRBJ2-4
TGTGCCAGCCGTGGGCTCACCGGGACAGGCCACAACATTCAGTACTTC
CASRGLTGTGHNIQYF
>.|.|TRBV29-1|TRBJ2-5
TGCAGCGTTGAAAACAGGGCAAAAGAGACCCAGTACTTC
CSVENRAKETQYF
>few|.|TRBV25-1|TRBJ2-7
TGTGCCAGCAGCAAAACCGGGACCTTCTCCTACGAGCAGTACTTC
CASSKTGTFSYEQYF
>.|.|TRBV12-3/TRBV12-4|TRBJ2-1
TGTGCCAGCGGGTGGACAGACTGGGGGCGGAATGAGCAGTTCTTC
CASGWTDWGRNEQFF
>.|TRBD1|TRBV5-6|TRBJ1-6
TGTGCCAGCAGGGACAGGGGGCTAAATAATTCACCCCTCCACTTT
CASRDRGLNNSPLHF
>.|TRBD2|TRBV20-1|TRBJ2-5
TGCAGTGCCCAGACTAGCGGGAGGGGAGAGACCCAGTACTTC
CSAQTSGRGETQYF
>.|TRBD2|TRBV4-1|TRBJ2-7
TGCGCCAGCAGCCAAGACACTAGCGGAGCTGTATACGAGCAGTACTTC
CASSQDTSGAVYEQYF
>.|.|TRBV30|TRBJ1-2
TGTGCCTGGAGTGTACTCCGTTTCATGGGCGGAACGGATAACTATGGCTACACCTTC
CAWSVLRFMGGTDNYGYTF
>.|.|TRBV4-2|TRBJ1-2
TGTGCCAGCAGCCAAATAAAGTCAGTGGCGGATGGCTACACCTTC
CASSQIKSVADGYTF
>.|.|TRBV11-2|TRBJ2-1
TGTGCCAGCAGCTTAGATCGGAGGACTGGGAGTTGGTACAATGAGCAGTTCTTC
CASSLDRRTGSWYNEQFF
>.|TRBD2|TRBV7-7|TRBJ2-1
TGTGCCAGCAGCGACAGCGGGAGGTCGAACAATGAGCAGTTCTTC
CASSDSGRSNNEQFF
>.|.|TRBV5-1|TRBJ2-3
TGCGCCAGCTCTTTGGGTGAGAGAAGGTACACAGATACGCAGTATTTT
CASSLGERRYTDTQYF